Reported below is one T cell receptor (beta chain). Its antigen remains unknown. This sample was included in a study of T cell clonotyping in hematopoietic cell transplantation. General study results and limits: Recipient TCR diversity dropped after transplant; expanded clonotypes rose from day 30 to 180. At the given depth, recipient repertoires were over 95% de novo clonotypes. Graft donor and pretransplant recipient Inverse Simpson Index values predicted broader posttransplant TCR diversity.

Method: immunoSEQ multiplex PCR; TCRdb's copy keeps in-frame clones and lacks some. The sample contains about 4,800 clones, roughly 20% of which appear only once. V lost 5 bases to trimming and J lost 6 bases; unmatched junction nucleotides: 4. The germline gives CDR1 SGHTA, CDR2 FQGNSA. The CDR3 totals 13 residues. Recipient blood drawn about 28 days pretransplant and days 30, 100, 180 after. This chain joins TRBV7-2 and TRBJ2-1; 7 bases fit TRBD2. Sequenced material: PBMCs, taken 180 days after allogeneic stem cell transplant. The origin of this receptor is a male patient under 35 who had an allogeneic stem cell transplant, so the T cells may come from the graft donor. Some clones in this sample may be carry-over from other donors' samples. The CDR3 nucleotides are TGTGCCAGCAGCATTGGACTAGTCAATGAGCAGTTCTTC. Amino acid sequence: CASSIGLVNEQFF. Drawing the rest from reference TRBV7-2 and TRBJ2-1, the complete variable domain is GAGVSQSPSNKVTEKGKDVELRCDPISGHTALYWYRQSLGQGLEFLIYFQGNSAPDKSGLPSDRFSAERTGGSVSTLTIQRTQQEDSAVYLCASSIGLVNEQFFGPGTRLTVL.